This entry features one T cell receptor (beta chain) sequence. Generated by immunoSEQ multiplex PCR, the TCRdb table keeps only in-frame clones and is missing some. The sample lists roughly 120,000 clones; roughly nine tenths were seen once. These data belong to a study of blood T cell repertoires in COVID-19. Trimming removed 6 bases from V and 8 bases from J, with 10 bases in between. The CDR3 is 11 amino acids. The V gene's germline CDR1 is SNHLY and CDR2 FYNNEI. What was sequenced was peripheral blood. This receptor was identified in a man aged 55-75 years with COVID-19, enrolled during active disease. The chain links TRBV2 to TRBJ1-2, with D hard to call. The DNA of the CDR3 is TGTGCCAGCAGCGCGGCTTGGGGCTACACCTTC. It codes for CASSAAWGYTF.